Following are 32 T cell receptor beta chains from one sample sequenced in a study of breast tumors, draining lymph nodes, adjacent tissues (dated by TCRdb to about 2016). The axillary draining lymph nodes of breast cancer patients were the source of the lymph node samples. The library was made by multiplex PCR. TCRdb lists the instrument as Illumina HiSeq 2000. TCRdb applied fastp at Q25 and MiXCR to the public reads, then kept only in-frame beta chains. CDR3 protein duplicates are merged, each entry listing the most common genes and DNA. The sample yields over 250,000 distinct CDR3 sequences; over 30% were counted once. The ten largest clones capture about 1.2% of the sample. Sequencing was done on a sample of axillary lymph node tissue. These receptor sequences come from a female donor with breast cancer. Some clones in this sample may be carry-over from other donors' samples.

This clonotype was observed a handful of times. The V and J genes are TRBV10-3 and TRBJ1-1, with 8 bases aligning to TRBD1. From germline, CDR1 is ENHRY and CDR2 SYGVKD. This CDR3 spans 13 amino acids. V dropped 7 bases and J dropped 5; count of bases not matched to a gene: 6. The CDR3 here is CAITGQGRTEAFF. The CDR3 DNA reads as TGTGCCATCACTGGACAGGGTCGTACTGAAGCTTTCTTT.

This clonotype was counted many times. This chain connects TRBV15 to TRBJ2-1, with 8 bases aligning to TRBD2. The CDR3 contains 14 residues. Unmatched junction bases numbered 4, after V lost 1 base and J lost 8 bases. Germline CDR1 is LNHNV and CDR2 is YYDKDF (reference sequence). CDR3 DNA: TGTGCCACCAGCAGAGGGGTCGGGGGGGATGAGCAGTTCTTC. Translated: CATSRGVGGDEQFF.

This clonotype was picked up many times. The chain joins TRBV12-3 or TRBV12-4 to TRBJ1-3, with a weak D call TRBD1 (6 bases). The V and J ends lost 4 bases and 4 bases respectively, with 23 bases between them. The CDR3 spans 18 residues. The CDR3 DNA is TGTGCCAGCAGTTCCTTAATGGCCACAGGGTTGAGGGGAAACACCATATATTTT. This sequence encodes CASSSLMATGLRGNTIYF.

This clonotype has a count of ten or more. This chain uses TRBV19 with TRBJ1-5; 9 nucleotides match TRBD1. Germline V gene data show CDR1 as LNHDA and CDR2 as SQIVND (reference sequence). The CDR3 is 15 residues long. With V trimmed by 4 bases and J by 2 bases, 3 bases remained unmatched. The CDR3 spells CASSTRTGGNQPQHF. The CDR3, as DNA: TGTGCCAGTAGTACCCGGACAGGGGGCAATCAGCCCCAGCATTTT.

The table lists this clonotype with many counts. The V gene is TRBV24-1, the J gene TRBJ2-1, with 11 bases aligning to TRBD2. CDR1 is KGHDR, CDR2 SFDVKD, per germline. Trimming cost V 0 bases and J 11 bases; bases outside gene matches: 5. The CDR3 loop spans 15 amino acids. DNA for the CDR3: TGTGCCACCAGTGATTTGAACCTAGCGGGAGGTAAGCAGTTCTTC. Its translation is CATSDLNLAGGKQFF.

This clonotype was observed a handful of times. The V gene is TRBV6-1, the J gene TRBJ2-2; 12 bases are shared with TRBD2. The V and J ends lost 2 bases and 8 bases, in that order; junction bases with no gene match: 6. This CDR3 spans 16 amino acids. Germline V CDR1 and CDR2: MNHNS, SASEGT. The CDR3 sequence: CASSELAGGPSGELFF. The DNA for the CDR3 is TGTGCCAGCAGTGAACTAGCGGGAGGGCCAAGTGGGGAGCTGTTTTTT.

This sequence joins TRBV20-1 and TRBJ2-3; 11 bases align to TRBD2. The CDR3 runs 16 residues. The germline gives CDR1 DFQATT, CDR2 SNEGSKA (reference sequence). With 5 bases clipped from V and 2 bases from J, the junction kept 9 bases outside the gene matches. The CDR3 DNA is TGCAGTGCTGTGGGGACTAGCGGCCCATACACAGATACGCAGTATTTT. The encoded protein is CSAVGTSGPYTDTQYF.

Worth noting for this clonotype: At one of its ends the junction is not consistent with the germline gene, which may arise from a read error. This chain joins TRBV24-1 and TRBJ2-5; 7 nucleotides line up with TRBD1. This CDR3 spans 13 amino acids. Per germline, CDR1 KGHDR and CDR2 SFDVKD. CDR3 protein: CATSKGGIETRHF. The CDR3 DNA sequence: TGTGCCACCAGTAAAGGGGGCATCGAGACCCGGCACTTC.

The sample holds many counts of this clonotype. J is TRBJ1-2 and V is TRBV5-1, with TRBD1 matching 12 bases. From germline, CDR1 is SGHRS and CDR2 YFSETQ. J gave up 3 bases and V 4 bases, and 7 bases lay outside the gene matches. The CDR3 is 16 amino acids. The CDR3 DNA reads as TGCGCCAGCAGCGTCTTTGGGACAGGGGGCGACTATGGCTACACCTTC. This sequence encodes CASSVFGTGGDYGYTF.

In its sample, this clonotype was seen many times. The chain joins TRBV5-4 to TRBJ1-6; D remains unclear. The ends were cut back, 1 base at V and 0 bases at J, with 8 bases in the middle. Germline V gene lookup returns CDR1 SGHNT and CDR2 YYREEE (reference sequence). CDR3 size: 16 residues. The CDR3 nucleotides read TGTGCCAGCAGCTTGATTGCGAGCTCCTATAATTCACCCCTCCACTTT. This translates into CASSLIASSYNSPLHF.

This clonotype was detected many times. This rearrangement joins TRBV7-9 to TRBJ1-4, with 8 positions matching TRBD1. Germline V gene sequence: CDR1 SEHNR, CDR2 FQNEAQ (reference sequence). With V trimmed by 4 bases and J by 5 bases, 9 bases remained unmatched. This CDR3 has 16 amino acids. CDR3 amino acids: CASSSDRGGLNEKLFF. In DNA, the CDR3 is TGTGCCAGCAGCTCTGACAGGGGCGGTCTAAATGAAAAACTGTTTTTT. Full variable domain (remainder filled in from reference TRBV7-9 and TRBJ1-4): DTGVSQNPRHKITKRGQNVTFRCDPISEHNRLYWYRQTLGQGPEFLTYFQNEAQLEKSRLLSDRFSAERPKGSFSTLEIQRTEQGDSAMYLCASSSDRGGLNEKLFFGSGTQLSVL.

The V and J genes are TRBV11-2 and TRBJ2-1; no clear D. The CDR3 runs to 8 residues. The germline gives CDR1 SGHAT, CDR2 FQNNGV. V lost 11 bases, J lost 6 bases, and 2 bases lay in between. CDR3 nucleotide sequence: TGTGCCGGCAATGAGCAGTTCTTC. Translation gives CAGNEQFF. The entire variable domain, with the rest obtained from reference TRBV11-2 and TRBJ2-1, is as follows: EAGVAQSPRYKIIEKRQSVAFWCNPISGHATLYWYQQILGQGPKLLIQFQNNGVVDDSQLPKDRFSAERLKGVDSTLKIQPAKLEDSAVYLCAGNEQFFGPGTRLTVL.

This clonotype was seen ten or more times. This rearrangement joins TRBV6-2 or TRBV6-3 to TRBJ2-7; 8 nucleotides agree with TRBD2. This CDR3 spans 11 amino acids. Germline trimming cut 8 bases from V and 12 bases from J; bases unmatched to any gene: 9. Germline V gives CDR1 MNHEY, CDR2 SVGEGT. CDR3 DNA: TGTGCCAGCGGTAACGGGAGGGCCCTGTACTTC. Translation gives CASGNGRALYF.

This clonotype was observed many times. V usage is TRBV6-1 and J usage is TRBJ2-1; weak D call: TRBD1 (6 bases). In germline, CDR1 is MNHNS, CDR2 SASEGT. V was cut by 10 bases and J by 8 bases, with 21 bases left in between. This CDR3 contains 14 residues. CDR3 amino acids: CANRQGTPGDEQFF. For the CDR3, the DNA is TGTGCCAACAGACAAGGGACACCAGGAGATGAGCAGTTCTTC.

This clonotype showed up many times. The chain employs TRBV11-2 and TRBJ2-1, with D maybe TRBD2 (5 bases). Germline V lookup: CDR1 SGHAT, CDR2 FQNNGV. The CDR3 sequence is 15 residues long. The V gene lost 5 bases and the J gene lost 3 bases, with 14 bases spanning the gap. CDR3 DNA: TGTGCCAGCAGCGCAACCACGGGAATCTACAATGAGCAGTTCTTC. It is translated as CASSATTGIYNEQFF.

The chain links TRBV27 to TRBJ2-2; 12 bases map to TRBD2. With 0 bases clipped from V and 0 bases from J, the junction kept 5 bases outside the gene matches. The CDR3 is 19 residues long. Germline CDR1 MNHEY, CDR2 SMNVEV (reference sequence). DNA for the CDR3: TGTGCCAGCAGTTTATCCCCGGGACTAGCGGGTACGAACACCGGGGAGCTGTTTTTT. It translates to CASSLSPGLAGTNTGELFF.

The chain is built from TRBV2 and TRBJ2-2; possibly TRBD2 for D (6 bases). The V gene lost 2 bases and the J gene lost 1 base, with 11 bases spanning the gap. This CDR3 has 16 amino acids. Germline lookup yields CDR1 SNHLY and CDR2 FYNNEI. CDR3: CASSELGGMNTGELFF. CDR3 DNA: TGTGCCAGCAGTGAATTGGGCGGGATGAACACCGGGGAGCTGTTTTTT.

In nucleotides, the CDR3 is TGTGCCACCAGTGATCCAGGAGGGGGCATCAGTATCACCATATATTTT. Translated, it gives CATSDPGGGISITIYF. The chain links TRBV24-1 to TRBJ1-3; 7 nucleotides agree with TRBD1. Trimming at V came to 3 bases and at J to 9 bases, leaving 13 bases not matched to a gene. The CDR3 is 16 amino acids. Germline CDR1 reads KGHDR; CDR2 reads SFDVKD.

The chain links TRBV7-9 to TRBJ2-1; 14 bases map to TRBD2. The germline CDR1 and CDR2 sequences are SEHNR and FQNEAQ (reference sequence). CDR3 size: 15 residues. V was clipped by 5 bases and J by 9 bases; unmatched bases: 6. DNA of the CDR3: TGTGCCAGCAGCGGGGGACTAGCGGGAGTGGTTGAGCAGTTCTTC. It codes for CASSGGLAGVVEQFF.

The chain has TRBV29-1 and TRBJ2-3; D call uncertain. The germline gives CDR1 SQVTM, CDR2 ANQGSEA. V was trimmed by 6 bases and J by 6 bases, leaving 22 bases between them. This CDR3 comprises 15 residues. CDR3: CSVAPASNTGDTQYF. The DNA of the CDR3 is TGCAGCGTGGCCCCGGCCTCCAACACCGGGGATACGCAGTATTTT.

The chain joins TRBV6-6 to TRBJ2-1; perhaps TRBD1 as D (6 bases). V dropped 0 bases and J dropped 5 bases, with 17 bases sitting between them. CDR3 size: 17 residues. In germline, CDR1 is MNHNY, CDR2 SVGAGI (reference sequence). The chain's CDR3 is CASSYSRTGTKDNEQFF. The CDR3 bases are TGTGCCAGCAGTTACTCAAGAACCGGGACAAAAGACAATGAGCAGTTCTTC.

V and J are TRBV10-3 and TRBJ1-3, with TRBD1 matching over 12 bases. V shed 9 bases, J shed 12 bases, and the junction held 6 bases outside the gene matches. This CDR3 spans 12 amino acids. Germline loops: CDR1 ENHRY, CDR2 SYGVKD. Here the CDR3 reads CAIKGTGGDIYF. The CDR3 nucleotides are TGTGCCATTAAAGGGACAGGGGGCGACATATATTTT.

This clonotype was counted a few times. The chain couples TRBV28 to TRBJ1-3; D gene unclear. The germline CDR1 and CDR2 sequences are MDHEN and SYDVKM. The CDR3 totals 13 residues. Deletions cut 7 bases from V and 4 bases from J, with 11 bases between. Here the CDR3 DNA reads TGTGCCAGCACCCCCGGACTCGGAAACACCATATATTTT. This translates into CASTPGLGNTIYF.

Note on this clonotype: This may come from a read error, since a much larger clone is one base off. The CDR3 is CASRGQERSYEQYF. The CDR3 DNA reads TGTGCCAGCAGGGGACAAGAGCGGTCCTACGAGCAGTACTTC. V and J are TRBV2 and TRBJ2-7; D is perhaps TRBD1 (6 bases). V was clipped by 6 bases and J by 1 base, with 13 bases between them. The germline CDR1 and CDR2 sequences are SNHLY and FYNNEI. The CDR3 totals 14 residues.

This clonotype has only a few counts. The chain uses TRBV28 and TRBJ1-3, with a possible D match to TRBD1 (6 bases). Germline V gene lookup returns CDR1 MDHEN and CDR2 SYDVKM. The CDR3 runs 15 residues. The germline V and J ends were trimmed by 6 bases and 0 bases, with 12 bases remaining between them. CDR3 nucleotide sequence: TGTGCCAGCAGAGGGGGGGCTGCCTCTGGAAACACCATATATTTT. It codes for CASRGGAASGNTIYF.

This clonotype was counted ten times or more. The chain is built from TRBV7-3 and TRBJ2-5; D is unresolved. Germline V lookup: CDR1 SGHTA, CDR2 FQGTGA. This CDR3 comprises 13 residues. The ends were cut back, 5 bases at V and 4 bases at J, with 11 bases in the middle. CDR3 loop: CASSPTVGETQYF. CDR3 coding DNA: TGTGCCAGCAGCCCCACGGTTGGAGAGACCCAGTACTTC.

This clonotype has ten or more counts. The CDR3 DNA follows: TGTGCCAGCAAAATTAGCAATCAGCCCCAGCATTTT. This gives the protein CASKISNQPQHF. The chain uses TRBV6-1 and TRBJ1-5; no firm D call. Trimming shortened V by 7 bases and J by 0 bases, and 4 bases separated the two germline ends. This CDR3 has 12 amino acids. Looked up from germline, CDR1 is MNHNS and CDR2 is SASEGT.

This clonotype was seen repeatedly, ten times or more. The chain carries TRBV5-1 and TRBJ2-7, with 8 positions matching TRBD2. CDR1 is SGHRS and CDR2 is YFSETQ in the germline V gene. CDR3 length equals 14 residues. V shed 0 bases, J shed 2 bases, and the junction held 1 base outside the gene matches. The CDR3 DNA is TGCGCCAGCAGCTTGGCGCGGGGGGCCTACGAGCAGTACTTC. The encoded protein is CASSLARGAYEQYF. The variable domain in full, with the rest retrieved from reference TRBV5-1 and TRBJ2-7, is KAGVTQTPRYLIKTRGQQVTLSCSPISGHRSVSWYQQTPGQGLQFLFEYFSETQRNKGNFPGRFSGRQFSNSRSEMNVSTLELGDSALYLCASSLARGAYEQYFGPGTRLTVT.

This clonotype was seen ten or more times. This chain uses TRBV4-1 with TRBJ1-6; D might be TRBD1 (6 bases). The CDR3 contains 16 residues. The V end lost 0 bases, the J end lost 10 bases, and 16 bases lay between the germline ends. CDR1 is MGHRA and CDR2 is YSYEKL in the germline V gene. This CDR3 is CASSQDWNRANSPLHF. The CDR3 coding sequence is TGCGCCAGCAGCCAAGATTGGAACAGGGCCAACTCACCCCTCCACTTT.

This clonotype was counted ten times or more. V and J are TRBV20-1 and TRBJ2-7; TRBD1 or TRBD2 may be the D gene (6 bases each). Germline V gene sequence: CDR1 DFQATT, CDR2 SNEGSKA (reference sequence). V gave up 5 bases and J gave up 4 bases, with 24 bases separating them. There are 16 residues in the CDR3. The CDR3 loop is CSAADGRTGAMYEQYF. CDR3 coding DNA: TGCAGTGCTGCGGACGGTCGGACGGGGGCTATGTACGAGCAGTACTTC.

This clonotype was detected many times. The V and J genes are TRBV24-1 and TRBJ1-2, with no clear D. V lost 3 bases and J lost 8, with 6 bases in between. The germline CDR1 and CDR2 sequences are KGHDR and SFDVKD. This CDR3 comprises 11 residues. DNA for the CDR3: TGTGCCACCAGTGATGTTTCGGGCTACACCTTC. Its protein is CATSDVSGYTF.

This clonotype was picked up one time. This chain uses TRBV30 with TRBJ1-2; D may be TRBD1 (5 bases). CDR1 and CDR2 from the germline V gene are GTSNPN and SVGIG (reference sequence). With 4 bases removed from V and 3 bases from J, the gap between germline ends came to 18 bases. The CDR3 runs 15 residues. For the CDR3, the DNA is TGTGCCTGGACTGAGGGGAGAGCCACCCACTATGGCTACACCTTC. Translated, it gives CAWTEGRATHYGYTF.